Shown below are 18 T cell receptor beta chains from a single sample sequenced in a study of T cells in Graves' hyperthyroidism and ophthalmopathy. Amplified TCR beta CDR3 regions derived from RNA transcripts. TCR CDR3 regions were first amplified by RT-PCR with HTBI primers. TCRdb recomputed calls from the multiplex PCR reads with MiXCR, one row per CDR3 protein. The table has 200,000 to 250,000 distinct CDR3 sequences, about a sixth seen once. Sequenced material: blood. Every receptor here comes from a man aged 50 to 59 with Graves' hyperthyroidism.

This clonotype appeared a few times. This chain uses TRBV3-1 with TRBJ1-5; D ambiguous. With 0 bases removed from V and 7 bases from J, the gap between germline ends came to 7 bases. The CDR3 totals 13 residues. CDR1 and CDR2 (germline): LGHDT, YNNKEL (reference sequence). The CDR3 region is CASSQEVEQPQHF. The CDR3 coding sequence is TGTGCCAGCAGCCAAGAAGTAGAGCAGCCCCAGCATTTT. The full variable domain, its missing parts supplied by reference TRBV3-1 and TRBJ1-5, is DTAVSQTPKYLVTQMGNDKSIKCEQNLGHDTMYWYKQDSKKFLKIMFSYNNKELIINETVPNRFSPKSPDKAHLNLHINSLELGDSAVYFCASSQEVEQPQHFGDGTRLSIL.

This clonotype was detected ten times or more. The rearrangement uses TRBV7-8 and TRBJ2-1; D possibly corresponds to TRBD2 (5 bases). This CDR3 is 15 amino acids long. V lost 2 bases and J 5 bases, leaving 13 bases between the germline ends. Germline assignment: CDR1 SGHVS and CDR2 FQNEAQ. The CDR3 here is CASSLSSAAHNEQFF. CDR3 coding DNA: TGTGCCAGCAGCTTATCGTCAGCGGCCCACAATGAGCAGTTCTTC.

The V call is TRBV12-5, the J call TRBJ2-1, with D possibly matching TRBD1 (7 bases). The CDR3 consists of 14 residues. Between the trimmed V and J ends, which lost 2 bases and 8 bases, there was a span of 13 bases. CDR1 and CDR2 from the germline V gene are LGHNT and FRNRAP. The CDR3 here is CASGLTRRGDEQFF. CDR3 bases: TGTGCTAGTGGTTTGACTCGCAGGGGGGATGAGCAGTTCTTC.

This clonotype was seen many times. The chain uses TRBV2 and TRBJ2-7, with 7 bases lining up with TRBD2. CDR3 size: 14 residues. Trimming at V came to 1 base and at J to 3 bases, leaving 3 bases not matched to a gene. CDR1 is SNHLY and CDR2 is FYNNEI in the germline V gene. The CDR3 DNA follows: TGTGCCAGCAGTGAAGGGGGGGGAAACTACGAGCAGTACTTC. Its protein is CASSEGGGNYEQYF.

This clonotype was seen at least ten times. The chain combines TRBV7-9 with TRBJ2-4; D perhaps matches TRBD1 (5 bases). CDR1 and CDR2 from the germline V gene are SEHNR and FQNEAQ (reference sequence). V was clipped by 4 bases and J by 0 bases, with 10 bases between them. The CDR3 consists of 15 residues. In nucleotides, the CDR3 is TGTGCCAGCAGCTCATACCAGGGAGCCAAAAACATTCAGTACTTC. Translated, it gives CASSSYQGAKNIQYF.

This clonotype has ten or more counts. The chain couples TRBV5-8 to TRBJ1-2; D possibly corresponds to TRBD1 (5 bases). Trimming took 4 bases from V and 8 from J, leaving 15 bases between them. CDR3 length: 13 amino acids. CDR1 is SGHTS, CDR2 YDEGEE, per germline. CDR3 nucleotide sequence: TGTGCCAGCAGCACGGGACCTACGGCAGGCTACACCTTC. Translation: CASSTGPTAGYTF.

This sequence joins TRBV6-1 and TRBJ2-7, with 9 bases that match TRBD2. The trim removed 6 bases at V and 3 bases at J, leaving 6 bases unmatched. This CDR3 comprises 14 residues. In germline, CDR1 is MNHNS, CDR2 SASEGT. The CDR3 DNA reads as TGTGCCAGCAGATCCCAACTAGCGGGCTACGAGCAGTACTTC. It yields the protein CASRSQLAGYEQYF.

The sample holds many counts of this clonotype. This rearrangement joins TRBV30 to TRBJ2-7; D gene uncertain. Trimming took 2 bases from V and 3 from J, leaving 8 bases between them. From germline, CDR1 is GTSNPN and CDR2 SVGIG (reference sequence). The CDR3 runs 12 residues. CDR3 in amino acids: CAWSLERYEQYF. The DNA for the CDR3 is TGTGCCTGGAGTCTCGAGCGCTACGAGCAGTACTTC. The whole variable domain, remainder taken from reference TRBV30 and TRBJ2-7, is SQTIHQWPATLVQPVGSPLSLECTVEGTSNPNLYWYRQAAGRGLQLLFYSVGIGQISSEVPQNLSASRPQDRQFILSSKKLLLSDSGFYLCAWSLERYEQYFGPGTRLTVT.

This CDR3 is CAWSVSYASDREGQFF. DNA of the CDR3: TGTGCCTGGAGTGTTTCTTACGCTAGCGATAGGGAGGGGCAGTTCTTC. J is TRBJ2-1 and V is TRBV30; 7 positions match TRBD2. Trimming at V came to 0 bases and at J to 12 bases, leaving 17 bases not matched to a gene. Germline V gene lookup returns CDR1 GTSNPN and CDR2 SVGIG (reference sequence). The CDR3 totals 16 residues.

V usage is TRBV10-3 and J usage is TRBJ2-2; D ambiguous. With 1 base removed from V and 5 bases from J, the gap between germline ends came to 5 bases. The V gene's germline CDR1 is ENHRY and CDR2 SYGVKD. The CDR3 is 13 amino acids. The CDR3 coding sequence is TGTGCCATCAGTGAGTTTCTAACCGGGGAGCTGTTTTTT. Translating it yields CAISEFLTGELFF.

Ten or more counts support this clonotype. The chain couples TRBV29-1 to TRBJ1-2, with 7 bases aligning to TRBD1. Germline V lookup: CDR1 SQVTM, CDR2 ANQGSEA. Losses at the gene ends were 6 bases for V and 8 bases for J; bases not matched to a gene: 18. This CDR3 is 15 amino acids long. The CDR3 DNA follows: TGCAGCGTAATATCCCCGACAGGTCTGGGACAGGGCTACACCTTC. It encodes CSVISPTGLGQGYTF. Combining the CDR3 with reference TRBV29-1 and TRBJ1-2 gives the whole variable domain SAVISQKPSRDICQRGTSLTIQCQVDSQVTMMFWYRQQPGQSLTLIATANQGSEATYESGFVIDKFPISRPNLTFSTLTVSNMSPEDSSIYLCSVISPTGLGQGYTFGSGTRLTVV.

This clonotype was recorded many times. The chain is built from TRBV6-1 and TRBJ2-7; 12 nucleotides match TRBD1. The germline gives CDR1 MNHNS, CDR2 SASEGT. The CDR3 contains 15 residues. Trimming cost V 5 bases and J 2 bases; bases outside gene matches: 4. CDR3 in DNA: TGTGCCAGCAGTTACGGGACAGGGGGCGCCTACGAGCAGTACTTC. As protein: CASSYGTGGAYEQYF.

The chain uses TRBV2 and TRBJ1-1; D is possibly TRBD1 (5 bases). V dropped 9 bases and J dropped 1 base, with 12 bases sitting between them. The germline CDR1 and CDR2 sequences are SNHLY and FYNNEI. The CDR3 runs 13 residues. CDR3 DNA: TGTGCCAGTACCCTGGGGACGAACACTGAAGCTTTCTTT. It yields the protein CASTLGTNTEAFF.

In this sample, this clonotype turned up many times. The gene calls are TRBV11-1 and TRBJ2-7; 10 bases agree with TRBD1. CDR3 size: 15 residues. Trimming removed 5 bases from V and 6 bases from J; junction bases left unmatched: 10. Germline CDR1 and CDR2: SGHAT and FQDESV (reference sequence). The DNA of the CDR3 is TGTGCCAGCAGCCCTGGACAGGGGGTAGATCTCGAGCAGTACTTC. The encoded protein is CASSPGQGVDLEQYF.

This clonotype was recorded a few times. This chain links TRBV30 with TRBJ2-2; 7 bases map to TRBD2. V lost 1 base, J lost 6 bases, and 5 bases stayed unmatched. The germline CDR1 and CDR2 sequences are GTSNPN and SVGIG (reference sequence). The CDR3 totals 14 residues. The CDR3 is CAWSAGGGPGELFF. As DNA, the CDR3 is TGTGCCTGGAGTGCGGGGGGTGGACCCGGGGAGCTGTTTTTT.

This clonotype was seen only once. The chain recombines TRBV6-2 or TRBV6-3 with TRBJ1-5; no firm D call. Looked up from germline, CDR1 is MNHEY and CDR2 is SVGEGT. The CDR3 consists of 15 residues. V gave up 1 base and J gave up 0 bases, with 7 bases separating them. This CDR3 reads CASSYWGNSNQPQHF. The CDR3, as DNA: TGTGCCAGCAGTTACTGGGGAAATAGCAATCAGCCCCAGCATTTT.

The rearrangement links TRBV4-1 to TRBJ2-3; D gene ambiguous. Germline V gene lookup returns CDR1 MGHRA and CDR2 YSYEKL. There are 16 residues in the CDR3. V lost 4 bases, J lost 1 base, and 15 bases lay in between. The CDR3 protein is CASSRLPRLGTDTQYF. Written as DNA, the CDR3 is TGCGCCAGCAGCCGTCTCCCTCGGCTAGGCACAGATACGCAGTATTTT.

This clonotype was counted at least ten times. The chain links TRBV28 to TRBJ2-3; a weak D match, TRBD2 (6 bases). Germline loops: CDR1 MDHEN, CDR2 SYDVKM. The CDR3 runs to 16 residues. Trimming stripped 9 bases from V and 5 bases from J, with 24 bases between. The CDR3 is CASPEEGQIMGDTQYF. The CDR3 DNA is TGTGCCAGTCCGGAGGAGGGCCAGATCATGGGAGATACGCAGTATTTT.